The source of this TCR beta chain is a study of blood T cell repertoires in COVID-19. The table lists this clone with a few counts. Living in 24 US areas, the participants were between roughly 18 and 90 years of age. This CDR3 has 13 residues. Per germline, CDR1 MGHDK and CDR2 SYGVNS. The V and J ends lost 6 bases and 5 bases, in that order; junction bases with no gene match: 4. Assay used: immunoSEQ multiplex PCR; TCRdb lists only in-frame clones, some missing. This repertoire shows about 430,000 clones, 85% to 90% found once; its top ten account for 0.95% to 1%. The clonotype originates from a woman aged 30 to 39 with acute COVID-19. The source material was PBMCs or T cells enriched from blood (not recorded which). The genes are TRBV25-1 and TRBJ2-3, with 8 bases identical to TRBD1. In DNA form, the CDR3 reads TGTGCCAGCAGGCAGGGGGCGGTAGATACGCAGTATTTT. Its protein product is CASRQGAVDTQYF.